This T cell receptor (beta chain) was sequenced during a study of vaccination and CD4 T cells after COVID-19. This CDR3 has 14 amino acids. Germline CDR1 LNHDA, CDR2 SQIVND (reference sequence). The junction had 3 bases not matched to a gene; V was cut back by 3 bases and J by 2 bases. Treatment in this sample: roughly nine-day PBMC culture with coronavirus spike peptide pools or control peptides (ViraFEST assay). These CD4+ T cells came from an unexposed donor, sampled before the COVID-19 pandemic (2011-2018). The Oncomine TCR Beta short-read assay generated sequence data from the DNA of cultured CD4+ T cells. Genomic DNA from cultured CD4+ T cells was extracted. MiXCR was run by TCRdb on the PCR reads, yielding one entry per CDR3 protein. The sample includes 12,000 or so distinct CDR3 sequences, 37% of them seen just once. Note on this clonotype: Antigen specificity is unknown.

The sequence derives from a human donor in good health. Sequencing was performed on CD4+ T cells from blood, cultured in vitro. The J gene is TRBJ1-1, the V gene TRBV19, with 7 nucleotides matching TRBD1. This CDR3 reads CASSIDRANTEAFF. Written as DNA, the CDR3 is TGTGCCAGTAGTATTGACAGGGCCAACACTGAAGCTTTCTTT.